The rows below give T cell receptor beta chains drawn from one sample of a study of blood T cell repertoires in COVID-19. Sequencing used immunoSEQ multiplex PCR; TCRdb keeps in-frame clones, though not all of them. The sample shows 200,000 to 250,000 clones, roughly nine tenths of them seen only once. Material: peripheral blood. The receptors stem from a man aged 60-69 years with acute or convalescent COVID-19. Both conserved end residues are part of each CDR3. The order of the fields is V gene, D gene, clone size, J gene, CDR3 length, CDR3 protein, CDR3 DNA. A D gene is named only where the DNA matches it firmly. Only part of the rows carry a size: once, few, many, or a class if the clone is expanded.

>TRBV18|TRBD1|NA|TRBJ1-2|15
CASSPPRQGGYGYTF
TGTGCCAGCTCACCACCCAGACAGGGAGGCTATGGCTACACCTTC
>TRBV5-4|NA|NA|TRBJ1-2|12
CASRRQGYGYTF
TGTGCCAGCAGACGTCAGGGATATGGCTACACCTTC
>TRBV6-4|TRBD2|NA|TRBJ2-1|17
CASSDSLLAGGPFRQFF
TGTGCCAGCAGTGACTCCTTACTAGCGGGAGGGCCATTCCGGCAGTTCTTC
>TRBV5-1|NA|NA|TRBJ1-4|15
CASSFLGELNEKLFF
TGCGCCAGCAGCTTTTTAGGGGAACTTAATGAAAAACTGTTTTTT
>TRBV3-1/TRBV3-2|TRBD2|NA|TRBJ2-7|14
CASSPSGLAGAQYF
TGTGCCAGCAGCCCCTCAGGACTAGCGGGGGCACAGTACTTC
>TRBV30|TRBD1|NA|TRBJ1-1|13
CAWSPGQLREAFF
TGTGCCTGGAGCCCGGGACAGCTGCGTGAAGCTTTCTTT
>TRBV19|TRBD1|NA|TRBJ1-1|16
CASSGQGARSFPEAFF
TGTGCCAGTAGTGGACAGGGGGCTAGATCGTTTCCTGAAGCTTTCTTT
>TRBV14|NA|once|TRBJ2-2|15
CASSQWTANTGELFF
TGTGCCAGCAGCCAATGGACAGCGAACACCGGGGAGCTGTTTTTT
>TRBV12-5|TRBD1|NA|TRBJ1-1|15
CASAETGRLNTEAFF
TGTGCTAGTGCCGAGACAGGGCGGCTGAACACTGAAGCTTTCTTT
>TRBV7-7|NA|NA|TRBJ2-7|15
CASSLRGGRDDEQYF
TGTGCTAGCAGCTTAAGGGGGGGCAGGGATGACGAGCAGTACTTC
>TRBV19|NA|NA|TRBJ1-2|14
CASSIVQGEGGYTF
TGTGCCAGTAGTATAGTACAGGGTGAAGGCGGCTACACCTTC
>TRBV6-6|NA|NA|TRBJ2-2|15
CASSGGTPRAGELFF
TGTGCCAGCAGTGGCGGGACTCCCAGGGCCGGGGAGCTGTTTTTT
>TRBV5-1|NA|NA|TRBJ1-1|13
CASKVGGNTEAFF
TGCGCCAGCAAAGTCGGGGGGAACACTGAAGCTTTCTTT
>TRBV6-2/TRBV6-3|NA|NA|TRBJ1-3|15
CASSTPQRPGNTIYF
TGTGCCAGCAGTACCCCCCAGCGTCCTGGAAACACCATATATTTT
>TRBV7-9|TRBD1|NA|TRBJ1-3|15
CASSPRGAAGNTIYF
TGTGCCAGCAGCCCCAGGGGGGCAGCGGGAAACACCATATATTTT
>TRBV15|TRBD2|NA|TRBJ2-7|16
CATSRGELATAYEQYF
TGTGCCACCAGCAGAGGGGAACTAGCGACGGCCTACGAGCAGTACTTC
>TRBV4-3|NA|NA|TRBJ1-6|14
CASSQAGGDSPLHF
TGCGCCAGCAGCCAAGCGGGGGGGGATTCACCCCTCCACTTT
>TRBV10-2|TRBD1|NA|TRBJ1-3|14
CASRLDRDENTIYF
TGCGCCAGCAGGTTAGACAGGGACGAAAACACCATATATTTT
>TRBV30|NA|NA|TRBJ1-1|13
CAWTANMNTEAFF
TGTGCCTGGACAGCGAACATGAACACTGAAGCTTTCTTT
>TRBV4-3|TRBD1|NA|TRBJ2-7|14
CASSQGTGVSEQYF
TGCGCCAGCAGCCAAGGGACAGGTGTGAGCGAGCAGTACTTC
>TRBV29-1|TRBD2|NA|TRBJ2-7|13
CSVDSGGSYEQYF
TGCAGCGTTGACAGCGGGGGCTCCTACGAGCAGTACTTC
>TRBV7-9|TRBD1|NA|TRBJ2-7|15
CASSSRTGRTHEQYF
TGTGCCAGCAGCTCTAGGACAGGGCGAACCCACGAGCAGTACTTC
>TRBV27|TRBD1|NA|TRBJ2-5|16
CARSLVRTGLKETQYF
TGTGCCCGCAGTTTAGTACGGACAGGCCTTAAAGAGACCCAGTACTTC
>TRBV19|NA|NA|TRBJ1-2|14
CASSTDGANYGYTF
TGTGCCAGTAGTACCGACGGAGCTAACTATGGCTACACCTTC
>TRBV28|TRBD1|NA|TRBJ2-7|16
CASSLGTGGIGWEQYF
TGTGCCAGCAGTTTAGGGACAGGGGGAATAGGGTGGGAGCAGTACTTC
>TRBV11-2|NA|NA|TRBJ2-7|15
CASSLEGAVVYEQYF
TGTGCCAGCAGCTTAGAGGGGGCGGTGGTATACGAGCAGTACTTC
>TRBV7-9|NA|NA|TRBJ2-5|17
CASSEWSTRYNQETQYF
TGTGCCAGCAGCGAGTGGTCGACTAGATATAACCAAGAGACCCAGTACTTC
>TRBV4-3|TRBD1|NA|TRBJ2-7|15
CASSLLRDRGREQYF
TGCGCCAGCAGCCTCTTACGGGACAGGGGACGCGAGCAGTACTTC
>TRBV3-1/TRBV3-2|NA|NA|TRBJ2-1|10
CAGLVVRQFF
TGTGCCGGTCTTGTAGTACGTCAGTTCTTC
>TRBV5-8|NA|NA|TRBJ1-3|13
CASSKGQGDTIYF
TGTGCCAGCAGTAAAGGTCAGGGCGACACCATATATTTT
>TRBV11-2|TRBD2|NA|TRBJ2-7|12
CASSLEGLAGYF
TGTGCCAGCAGCTTAGAGGGACTAGCGGGATATTTC
>TRBV28|NA|NA|TRBJ2-2|16
CASRPARAGVAGELFF
TGTGCCAGCAGGCCCGCCCGGGCAGGGGTTGCCGGGGAGCTGTTTTTT
>TRBV9|TRBD2|once|TRBJ2-7|15
CASSPGGGLSYEQYF
TGTGCCAGCAGCCCCGGGGGGGGGCTGTCCTACGAGCAGTACTTC
>TRBV7-8|TRBD2|NA|TRBJ2-5|17
CASSFFGTSGIQETQYF
TGTGCCAGCAGCTTCTTTGGGACTAGCGGGATACAAGAGACCCAGTACTTC
>TRBV20-1|NA|few|TRBJ2-7|11
CSAESRYEQYF
TGCAGTGCCGAGAGTCGCTACGAGCAGTACTTC
>TRBV5-6|NA|NA|TRBJ2-7|13
CASSLGQNYEQYF
TGTGCCAGCAGCTTGGGACAGAATTACGAGCAGTACTTC
>TRBV25-1|TRBD1|NA|TRBJ1-1|14
CASSAQGRGTEAFF
TGTGCCAGCAGTGCACAGGGGCGCGGCACTGAAGCTTTCTTT
>TRBV12-3/TRBV12-4|TRBD1|NA|TRBJ2-7|13
CASSGTGGSEQYF
TGTGCCAGCAGTGGGACAGGGGGCTCCGAGCAGTACTTC
>TRBV6-6|NA|NA|TRBJ1-4|15
CASSTPRGLNEKLFF
TGTGCCAGCAGTACGCCGAGGGGACTTAATGAAAAACTGTTTTTT
>TRBV7-2|TRBD1|NA|TRBJ1-5|15
CASSKEGQNNQPQHF
TGTGCCAGCAGTAAAGAGGGACAGAACAATCAGCCCCAGCATTTT
>TRBV28|TRBD1|once|TRBJ2-5|14
CASSLLSGGETQYF
TGTGCCAGCAGTTTGCTGTCAGGGGGCGAGACCCAGTACTTC
>TRBV10-3|NA|NA|TRBJ2-7|16
CAISGQPPKTAYEQYF
TGTGCCATCAGTGGACAGCCGCCCAAGACAGCGTACGAGCAGTACTTC
>TRBV9|NA|NA|TRBJ1-5|15
CASSKDTYSNQPQHF
TGTGCCAGCAGCAAAGACACCTATAGCAATCAGCCCCAGCATTTT
>TRBV5-4|NA|NA|TRBJ2-1|13
CASSSTGDNEQFF
TGTGCCAGCAGCAGTACCGGGGACAATGAGCAGTTCTTC
>TRBV29-1|TRBD1|NA|TRBJ2-6|14
CSVDRGPGANVLTF
TGCAGCGTGGACAGGGGGCCTGGGGCCAACGTCCTGACTTTC